This T cell receptor beta chain was identified during a study of blood T cell repertoires in COVID-19. As for the study in general: T cells, B-cell-depleted T cells, or PBMCs supplied cDNA or gDNA.

This CDR3 comprises 20 residues. J gave up 4 bases and V 4 bases, and 15 bases lay outside the gene matches. The germline CDR1 and CDR2 sequences are SGHKS and YYEKEE (reference sequence). Profiling relied on immunoSEQ multiplex PCR, and the TCRdb table lists in-frame clones only, not all of them. The sample has under 250,000 clones, roughly 90% seen once. Specimen: peripheral blood. This TCR was sampled from a woman in her thirties or forties with acute or convalescent COVID-19. The rearrangement joins TRBV5-5 to TRBJ2-3; 16 nucleotides line up with TRBD2. CDR3 sequence: CASSLTGLAGGPPRADTQYF. Written as DNA, the CDR3 is TGTGCCAGCAGCCTGACGGGACTAGCGGGGGGGCCTCCCCGCGCAGATACGCAGTATTTT.